Listed here are 9 T cell receptor beta chains from one sample, sequenced in a study of T cell clonality in common variable immunodeficiency. The study, taken as a whole, reports: Common variable immunodeficiency TCR beta sequences reportedly had fewer deletions and N-nucleotide insertions.

These receptors have no known antigen. Clones were sequenced by immunoSEQ multiplex PCR, and TCRdb holds only the in-frame ones, with some missing. The data show some 28,000 clones, none appearing only once, with just under 30% held by the ten largest. The specimen sequenced was peripheral blood mononuclear cells. These receptors were taken from a human donor with common variable immunodeficiency.

This clone was observed a few times. Compared with germline, one end of the junction differs, possibly owing to a read error. The CDR3 region is CASSFGQGAIYEQYF. The CDR3 DNA, read in part, is TGTGCTAGCAGCTTTGGACAGGGGGCTATCTACGAG. This chain connects TRBV7-7 to TRBJ2-7; the match to TRBD1 covers 11 bases. The read ends 3 residues shy of where the CDR3 ends; the end is completed using the germline J gene. The germline gives CDR1 SSHAT, CDR2 FNYEAQ (reference sequence). CDR3 length equals 15 residues.

This clone has a handful of counts. The read finishes 3 residues shy of the CDR3 end, and the germline J gene is used to complete it. The rearrangement joins TRBV7-3 to TRBJ2-1, with 10 bases identical to TRBD2. The CDR3 runs to 16 residues. The germline V gene encodes CDR1 SGHTA and CDR2 FQGTGA. With 0 bases clipped from V and 3 bases from J, the junction kept 2 bases outside the gene matches. CDR3: CASSLTSSGGYNEQFF. CDR3 DNA, as far as it was read: TGTGCCAGCAGCTTAACCTCTAGCGGGGGCTACAATGAG.

This clone turned up a few times. CDR3 DNA, as far as it was read: TGTGCCAGTAGAGGGGCCGGGGAG. Translation: CASRGAGE. The CDR3 as a whole reads CASRGAGELFF. The chain links TRBV19 to TRBJ2-2, with D possibly TRBD1 on 5 matching bases. The CDR3 is cut off 3 residues early in the read; its end comes from the germline J gene. This CDR3 contains 11 residues. Deletions cut 6 bases from V and 6 bases from J, with 5 bases between. The V gene's germline CDR1 is LNHDA and CDR2 SQIVND (reference sequence).

This clone came up a few times. The read ends 3 residues early relative to the CDR3; the germline J gene fills the gap. The chain is built from TRBV2 and TRBJ1-3; no clear D. The germline V gene encodes CDR1 SNHLY and CDR2 FYNNEI. With 6 bases removed from V and 0 bases from J, the gap between germline ends came to 9 bases. The CDR3 totals 14 residues. CDR3 amino acids: CASRVQSSGNTIYF. Partial CDR3 DNA: TGTGCCAGCAGGGTACAGAGCTCTGGAAACACC.

This clone has just a few counts. The observed sequence ends 3 residues before the CDR3 terminus, with the missing tail filled in from the germline J gene. The chain uses TRBV2 and TRBJ1-1; no definite D call. The germline V and J ends were trimmed by 1 base and 0 bases, with 6 bases remaining between them. The CDR3 is 14 residues long. Germline assignment: CDR1 SNHLY and CDR2 FYNNEI. CDR3 loop: CASSEDHMNTEAFF. The covered CDR3 bases are TGTGCCAGCAGTGAAGACCACATGAACACTGAA. The whole variable domain, filled in from reference TRBV2 and TRBJ1-1, reads EPEVTQTPSHQVTQMGQEVILRCVPISNHLYFYWYRQILGQKVEFLVSFYNNEISEKSEIFDDQFSVERPDGSNFTLKIRSTKLEDSAMYFCASSEDHMNTEAFFGQGTRLTVV.

The sample holds many counts of this clone. The CDR3 is CASGLGYNTEAFF. The DNA read from the CDR3 is TGTGCCAGCGGACTAGGATACAACACTGAA. The J gene is TRBJ1-1, the V gene TRBV7-3; D ambiguous. The CDR3 extends 3 residues past the end of the read, so its final part is completed from the germline J gene. Germline V gene lookup returns CDR1 SGHTA and CDR2 FQGTGA. CDR3 length: 13 amino acids. Trimming removed 8 bases at V and 2 bases at J, with 12 bases between.

This clone was counted ten times or more. The junction departs from the called germline gene at one end, perhaps through a read error. The read stops 3 residues short of the end of the CDR3; the missing end is completed from the germline J gene. This chain links TRBV4-2 with TRBJ1-5, with D maybe TRBD1 (6 bases). The CDR3 totals 17 residues. Germline CDR1 is LGHNA and CDR2 is YNFKEQ. CDR3 DNA (partial): TGCGCCAGCAGCCAAGAGACACAGGGATATAGCAATCAGCCC. This gives the protein CASSQETQGYSNQP. The full CDR3 is CASSQETQGYSNQPQHF.

In this sample, this clone turned up a few times. The read is 3 residues too short to cover the CDR3 end, so that end is filled in from the germline J gene. The chain is built from TRBV7-6 and TRBJ2-3; TRBD1 agrees at 7 bases. J lost 2 bases, V lost 1 base, and 6 bases had no gene match. CDR3 length equals 16 residues. Germline loops: CDR1 SGHVS, CDR2 FNYEAQ. CDR3 DNA, as far as it was read: TGTGCCAGCAGCTTAGGACAGGGCCCAAACACAGATACG. Residues: CASSLGQGPNTDT. The whole CDR3 region reads CASSLGQGPNTDTQYF.

Many counts were recorded for this clone. The CDR3 goes on 3 residues after the read ends, and that part is filled in from the germline J gene. The rearrangement links TRBV7-8 to TRBJ2-2; no firm D call. The germline gives CDR1 SGHVS, CDR2 FQNEAQ. The V end lost 5 bases, the J end lost 0 bases, and 4 bases lay between the germline ends. The CDR3 is made up of 13 amino acids. The covered CDR3 bases are TGTGCCAGCAGCCTTACGAACACCGGGGAG. Its protein is CASSLTNTGE. The CDR3 in full is CASSLTNTGELFF.